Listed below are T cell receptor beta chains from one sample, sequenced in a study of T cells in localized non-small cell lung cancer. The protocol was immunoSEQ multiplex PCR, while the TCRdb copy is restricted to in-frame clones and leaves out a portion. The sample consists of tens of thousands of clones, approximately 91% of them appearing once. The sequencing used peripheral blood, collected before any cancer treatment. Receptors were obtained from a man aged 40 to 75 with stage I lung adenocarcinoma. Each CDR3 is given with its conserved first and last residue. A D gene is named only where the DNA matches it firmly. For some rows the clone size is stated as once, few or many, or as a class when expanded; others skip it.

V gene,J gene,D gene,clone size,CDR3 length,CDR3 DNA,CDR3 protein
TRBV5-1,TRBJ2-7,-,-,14,TGCGCCAGCAGCAAAGATCGACTAGTCTACGAGCAGTACTTC,CASSKDRLVYEQYF
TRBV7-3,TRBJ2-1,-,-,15,TGTGCCAGCAGCCCAAGCGGGCGAAGCTACAATGAGCAGTTCTTC,CASSPSGRSYNEQFF
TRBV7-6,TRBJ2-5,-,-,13,TGTGCCAGCAGCTCCAGCGAATGGGGGACCCAGTACTTC,CASSSSEWGTQYF
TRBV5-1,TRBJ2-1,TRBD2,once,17,TGCGCCAGCAGCTGGAGTATAGCGGGAGAGGCGTACAATGAGCAGTTCTTC,CASSWSIAGEAYNEQFF
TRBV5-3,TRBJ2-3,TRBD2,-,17,TGTGCCAGAACCCTACTTAAGACTAGCGGGAGGCCAGATACGCAGTATTTT,CARTLLKTSGRPDTQYF
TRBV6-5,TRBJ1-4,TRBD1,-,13,TGTGCCAGCAGCCGAACAGGGGGCGAAAAACTGTTTTTT,CASSRTGGEKLFF
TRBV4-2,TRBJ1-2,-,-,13,TGTGCCAGCAGCCAACCTTCGGAGGGAGGCTACACCTTC,CASSQPSEGGYTF
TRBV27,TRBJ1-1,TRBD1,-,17,TGTGCCAGCAGGCTTGATGGGACAGGGGGCTTCTACACTGAAGCTTTCTTT,CASRLDGTGGFYTEAFF
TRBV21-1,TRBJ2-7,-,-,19,TGTGCCAGCAGCACCCAGAGGTCCGAGAAGACAGCCAGCCTCTACGAGCAGTACTTC,CASSTQRSEKTASLYEQYF
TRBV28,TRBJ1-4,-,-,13,TGTGCCAGCAGTTTCGGAGGGATTGAAAAACTGTTTTTT,CASSFGGIEKLFF
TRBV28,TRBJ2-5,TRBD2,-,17,TGTGCCACCGTCAAAGGGGGACTAGCGGGAGTTAAAGAGACCCAGTACTTC,CATVKGGLAGVKETQYF
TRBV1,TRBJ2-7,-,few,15,TGCACCAGCAGCCAAGGACTAGCGGGAGTTTACGAGCAGTACTTC,CTSSQGLAGVYEQYF
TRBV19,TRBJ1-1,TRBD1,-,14,TGTGCCAGTAACTCAGGGGGCTGGTTTACTGAAGCTTTCTTT,CASNSGGWFTEAFF
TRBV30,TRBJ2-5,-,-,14,TGTGCCTGGAGTTTAGTCTCTAGTGGAGAGACCCAGTACTTC,CAWSLVSSGETQYF
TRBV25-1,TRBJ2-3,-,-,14,TGTGCCAGCAGTGAAGAGCTAGGCCGGGATACGCAGTATTTT,CASSEELGRDTQYF
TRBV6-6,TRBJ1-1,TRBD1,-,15,TGTGCCAGCAGCCTAACGGGACAGCCGAACACTGAAGCTTTCTTT,CASSLTGQPNTEAFF
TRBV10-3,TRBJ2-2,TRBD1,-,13,TGTGCCCTAGGTGGGACAGGGACCGGGGAGCTGTTTTTT,CALGGTGTGELFF
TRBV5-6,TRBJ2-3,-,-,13,TGTGCCAGCAGCTTTGGTAGCACAGATACGCAGTATTTT,CASSFGSTDTQYF
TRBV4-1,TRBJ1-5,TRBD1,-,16,TGCGCCAGCAGCCAGAGGACAGGGAATAGCAATCAGCCCCAGCATTTT,CASSQRTGNSNQPQHF
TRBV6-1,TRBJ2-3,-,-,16,TGTGCCAGCAGTGAAGTTCGCAGGACGAGCACAGATACGCAGTATTTT,CASSEVRRTSTDTQYF
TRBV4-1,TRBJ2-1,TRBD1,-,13,TGCGCCAGCAGTGCGACAGGGGGCAATGAGCAGTTCTTC,CASSATGGNEQFF
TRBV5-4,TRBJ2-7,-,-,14,TGTGCCAGCAGCCCGCAGACAACCACCTACGAGCAGTACTTC,CASSPQTTTYEQYF
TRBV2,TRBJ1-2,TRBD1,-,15,TGTGCCAGCAGTGATGAGGGGGCTGCTCGCTATGGCTACACCTTC,CASSDEGAARYGYTF
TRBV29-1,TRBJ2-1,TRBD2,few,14,TGCAGCGTCCCCGGAGTAGCGGGAGTAAATGAGCAGTTCTTC,CSVPGVAGVNEQFF
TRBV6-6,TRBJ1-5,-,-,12,TGTGCCAGCAGACAGGGAGATCAGCCCCAGCATTTT,CASRQGDQPQHF
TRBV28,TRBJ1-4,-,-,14,TGTGCCAGCCCCCCGGGCTCAACTAATGAAAAACTGTTTTTT,CASPPGSTNEKLFF
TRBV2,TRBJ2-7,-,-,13,TGTGCCAGCAGTGCCCAGCGATACTACGAGCAGTACTTC,CASSAQRYYEQYF
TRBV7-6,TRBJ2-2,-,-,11,TGTGCCAGCAGCTCCTCCGGCGAGCTGTTTTTT,CASSSSGELFF
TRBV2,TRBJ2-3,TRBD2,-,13,TGTGCCAGCAGGGGACTAGCGACAGATACGCAGTATTTT,CASRGLATDTQYF
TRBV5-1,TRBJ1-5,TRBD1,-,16,TGCGCCAGCAGCCGGGGGACAGGGGATAGCAATCAGCCCCAGCATTTT,CASSRGTGDSNQPQHF
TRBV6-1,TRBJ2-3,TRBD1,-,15,TGTGCCAGCAGTGAAGCGACAGGGGGCCCAGATACGCAGTATTTT,CASSEATGGPDTQYF
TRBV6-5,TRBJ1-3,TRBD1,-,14,TGTGCCAGCAGAGCAGGGGGCGCGGTAGACACCATATATTTT,CASRAGGAVDTIYF
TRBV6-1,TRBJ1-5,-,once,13,TGTGCCAGCAGTGAAACAGGGCATCAGCCCCAGCATTTT,CASSETGHQPQHF
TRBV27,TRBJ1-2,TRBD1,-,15,TGTGCCAGCAGACCCATGGACAGGGATAGCTATGGCTACACCTTC,CASRPMDRDSYGYTF
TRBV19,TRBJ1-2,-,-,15,TGTGCCAGTAGTCCACGGGTTGGGGCCGACTATGGCTACACCTTC,CASSPRVGADYGYTF
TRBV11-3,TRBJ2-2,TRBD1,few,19,TGTGCCAGCAGCTTAGGGGCCCTTGGGGACAGGGGTTTAGCCGGGGAGCTGTTTTTT,CASSLGALGDRGLAGELFF
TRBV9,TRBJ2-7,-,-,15,TGTGCCAGCAGCGTAGCCTTCGGAGGGGGCGACGAGCAGTACTTC,CASSVAFGGGDEQYF
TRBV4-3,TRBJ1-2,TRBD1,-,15,TGCGCCAGCAGCCAAGAAGGGGGCGCTTTCGATGGCTACACCTTC,CASSQEGGAFDGYTF
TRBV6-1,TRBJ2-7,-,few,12,TGTGCCAGCAGGGGGAATCCTTACGAGCAGTACTTC,CASRGNPYEQYF
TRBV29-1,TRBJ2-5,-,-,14,TGCAGCGTTGTCGATATAGGTTCGGGAGAGACCCAGTACTTC,CSVVDIGSGETQYF
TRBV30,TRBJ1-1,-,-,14,TGTGCCTGGAGGAACGACAGGTTAGGCACTGAAGCTTTCTTT,CAWRNDRLGTEAFF
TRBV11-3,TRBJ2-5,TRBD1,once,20,TGTGCCAGCAGCTTAGCTCCCCGGACAGGGGTTACCCCAACAACAGAGACCCAGTACTTC,CASSLAPRTGVTPTTETQYF